Sequencing of this T cell receptor (beta chain) was carried out in a study of blood T cell repertoires in COVID-19. Looking at the study overall: Acute-phase and convalescent COVID-19 samples originated in the United States, Italy and Spain. Sources were T cells, B-cell-depleted T cells, or PBMCs; the material itself was cDNA or gDNA.

CDR1 and CDR2 from the germline V gene are WNHNN and SYGVQD (reference sequence). V lost 4 bases and J 10 bases, leaving 14 bases between the germline ends. This CDR3 is built from 13 residues. Original handling: The assay estimated nucleated cells by amplifying reference gene primers. Generated by immunoSEQ multiplex PCR, the TCRdb table keeps only in-frame clones and is missing some. V and J calls and clone size are those listed in that table; D and trimming were worked out from the DNA. This repertoire shows about 150,000 clones, around 88% found once; its top ten account for about 4.7%. The rearrangement joins TRBV10-1 to TRBJ2-1; no definite D call. The clonotype was recovered from a human donor in a cohort sampled during active COVID-19. What was sequenced was peripheral blood. CDR3 residues: CASSAQFPGEQFF. In DNA form, the CDR3 reads TGCGCCAGCAGTGCTCAGTTTCCAGGCGAGCAGTTCTTC.